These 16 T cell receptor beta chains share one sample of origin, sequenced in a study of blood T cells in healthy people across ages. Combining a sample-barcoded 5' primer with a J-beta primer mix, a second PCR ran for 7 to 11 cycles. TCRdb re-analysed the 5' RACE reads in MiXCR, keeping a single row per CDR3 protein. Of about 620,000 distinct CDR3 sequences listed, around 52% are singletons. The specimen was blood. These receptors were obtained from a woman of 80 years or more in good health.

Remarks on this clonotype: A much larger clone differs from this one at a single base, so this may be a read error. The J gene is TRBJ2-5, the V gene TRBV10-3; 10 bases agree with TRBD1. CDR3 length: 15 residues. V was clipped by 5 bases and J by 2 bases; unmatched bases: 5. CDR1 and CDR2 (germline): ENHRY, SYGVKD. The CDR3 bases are TGTGCCATCAGTAACGGACAGGGGGTACAAGAGACCCAGTACTTC. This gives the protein CAISNGQGVQETQYF.

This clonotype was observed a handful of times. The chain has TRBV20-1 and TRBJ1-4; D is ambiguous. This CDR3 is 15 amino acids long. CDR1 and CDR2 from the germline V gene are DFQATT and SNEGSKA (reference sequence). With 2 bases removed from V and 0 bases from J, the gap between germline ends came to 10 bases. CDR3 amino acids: CSARIPGPTNEKLFF. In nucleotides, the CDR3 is TGCAGTGCTAGAATTCCCGGGCCAACTAATGAAAAACTGTTTTTT.

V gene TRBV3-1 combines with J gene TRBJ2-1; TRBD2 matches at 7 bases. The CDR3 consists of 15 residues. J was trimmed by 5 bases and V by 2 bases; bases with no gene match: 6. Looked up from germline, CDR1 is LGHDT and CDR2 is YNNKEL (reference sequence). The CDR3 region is CASSQHGSGNNEQFF. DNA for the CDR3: TGTGCCAGCAGCCAACACGGGAGCGGGAACAATGAGCAGTTCTTC.

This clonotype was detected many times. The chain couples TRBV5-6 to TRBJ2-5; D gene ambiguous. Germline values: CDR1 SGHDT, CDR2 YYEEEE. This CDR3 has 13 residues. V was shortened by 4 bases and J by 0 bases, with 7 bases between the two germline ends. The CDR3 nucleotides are TGTGCCAGCAGCGAAGTGAACCAAGAGACCCAGTACTTC. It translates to CASSEVNQETQYF.

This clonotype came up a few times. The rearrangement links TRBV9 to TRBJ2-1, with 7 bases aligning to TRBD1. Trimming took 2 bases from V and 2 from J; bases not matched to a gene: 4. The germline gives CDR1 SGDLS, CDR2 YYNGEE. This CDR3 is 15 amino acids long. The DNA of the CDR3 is TGTGCCAGCAGCGTGAGGGGGCTTGCCTACAATGAGCAGTTCTTC. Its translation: CASSVRGLAYNEQFF.

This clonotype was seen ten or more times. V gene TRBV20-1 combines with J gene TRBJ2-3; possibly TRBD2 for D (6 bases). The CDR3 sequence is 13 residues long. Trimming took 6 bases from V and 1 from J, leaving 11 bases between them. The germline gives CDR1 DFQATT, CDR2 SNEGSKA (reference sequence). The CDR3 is CSAPRGGTDTQYF. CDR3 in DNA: TGCAGTGCCCCCCGCGGGGGCACAGATACGCAGTATTTT.

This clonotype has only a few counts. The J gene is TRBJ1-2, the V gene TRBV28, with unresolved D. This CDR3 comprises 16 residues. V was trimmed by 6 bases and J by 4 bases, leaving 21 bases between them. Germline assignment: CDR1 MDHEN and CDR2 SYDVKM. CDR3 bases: TGTGCCAGCAGACCTGCCCTTGCTGGGTCGCCCTATGGCTACACCTTC. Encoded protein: CASRPALAGSPYGYTF.

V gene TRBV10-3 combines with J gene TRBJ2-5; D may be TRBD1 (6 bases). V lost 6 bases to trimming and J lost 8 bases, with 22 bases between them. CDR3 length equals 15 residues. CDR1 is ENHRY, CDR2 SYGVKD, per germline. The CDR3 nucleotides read TGTGCCATCAGGATATCGGGCCTTAAGGGGGAAACCCAGTACTTC. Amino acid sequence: CAIRISGLKGETQYF.

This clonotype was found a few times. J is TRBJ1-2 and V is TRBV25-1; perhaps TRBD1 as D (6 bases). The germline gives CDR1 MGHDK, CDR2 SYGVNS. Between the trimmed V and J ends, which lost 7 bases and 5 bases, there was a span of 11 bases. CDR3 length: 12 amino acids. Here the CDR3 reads CASMQGQYGYTF. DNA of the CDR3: TGTGCCAGCATGCAGGGGCAGTATGGCTACACCTTC.

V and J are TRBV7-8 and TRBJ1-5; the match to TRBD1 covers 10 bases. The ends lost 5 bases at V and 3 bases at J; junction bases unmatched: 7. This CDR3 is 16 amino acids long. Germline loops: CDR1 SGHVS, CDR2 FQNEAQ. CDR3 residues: CASSPGDRGFNQPQHF. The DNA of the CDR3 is TGTGCCAGCAGCCCGGGGGACAGGGGCTTCAATCAGCCCCAGCATTTT.

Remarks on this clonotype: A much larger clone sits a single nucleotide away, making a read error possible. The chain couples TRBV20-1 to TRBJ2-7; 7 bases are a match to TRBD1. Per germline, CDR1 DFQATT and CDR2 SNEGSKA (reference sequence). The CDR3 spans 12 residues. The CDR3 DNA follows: TGCAGGGCTAGGACAGGCTCCTACGAGCAGTACTTC. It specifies CRARTGSYEQYF.

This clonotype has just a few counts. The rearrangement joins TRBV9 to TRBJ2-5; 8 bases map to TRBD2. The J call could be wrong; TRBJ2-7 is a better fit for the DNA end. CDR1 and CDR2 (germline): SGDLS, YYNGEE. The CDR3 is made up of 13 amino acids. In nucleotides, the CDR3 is TGTGCCAGCAGCCAAGCGGGGGCCAACGAGCAGTACTTC. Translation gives CASSQAGANEQYF.

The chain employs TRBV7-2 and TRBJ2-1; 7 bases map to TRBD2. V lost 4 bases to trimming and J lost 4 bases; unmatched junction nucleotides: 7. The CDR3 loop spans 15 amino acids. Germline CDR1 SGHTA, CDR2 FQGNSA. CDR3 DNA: TGTGCCAGCAGCTCTGACGCGGGGGTGTACAATGAGCAGTTCTTC. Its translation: CASSSDAGVYNEQFF.

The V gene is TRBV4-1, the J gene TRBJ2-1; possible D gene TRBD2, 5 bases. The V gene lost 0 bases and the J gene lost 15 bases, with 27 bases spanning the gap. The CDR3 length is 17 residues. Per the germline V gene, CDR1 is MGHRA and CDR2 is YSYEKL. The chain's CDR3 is CASSQDWAGAFSGSLFF. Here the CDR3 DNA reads TGCGCCAGCAGCCAAGATTGGGCGGGCGCGTTTTCTGGTTCTCTGTTCTTC.

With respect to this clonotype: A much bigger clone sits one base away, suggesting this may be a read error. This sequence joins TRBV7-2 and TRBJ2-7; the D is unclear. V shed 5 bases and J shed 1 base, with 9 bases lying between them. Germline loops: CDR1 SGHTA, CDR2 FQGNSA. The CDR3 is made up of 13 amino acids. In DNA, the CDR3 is TGTGCCAGCAGCGTAGGGCGGTCCTACGAGCAGTACTTC. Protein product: CASSVGRSYEQYF. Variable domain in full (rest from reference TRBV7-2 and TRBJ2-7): GAGVSQSPSNKVTEKGKDVELRCDPISGHTALYWYRQSLGQGLEFLIYFQGNSAPDKSGLPSDRFSAERTGGSVSTLTIQRTQQEDSAVYLCASSVGRSYEQYFGPGTRLTVT.

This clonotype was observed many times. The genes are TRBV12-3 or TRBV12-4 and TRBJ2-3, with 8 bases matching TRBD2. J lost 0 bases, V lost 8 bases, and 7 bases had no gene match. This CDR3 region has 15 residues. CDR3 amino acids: CASLRGVFSTDTQYF. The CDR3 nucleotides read TGTGCCAGCCTGCGGGGGGTATTTAGCACAGATACGCAGTATTTT.